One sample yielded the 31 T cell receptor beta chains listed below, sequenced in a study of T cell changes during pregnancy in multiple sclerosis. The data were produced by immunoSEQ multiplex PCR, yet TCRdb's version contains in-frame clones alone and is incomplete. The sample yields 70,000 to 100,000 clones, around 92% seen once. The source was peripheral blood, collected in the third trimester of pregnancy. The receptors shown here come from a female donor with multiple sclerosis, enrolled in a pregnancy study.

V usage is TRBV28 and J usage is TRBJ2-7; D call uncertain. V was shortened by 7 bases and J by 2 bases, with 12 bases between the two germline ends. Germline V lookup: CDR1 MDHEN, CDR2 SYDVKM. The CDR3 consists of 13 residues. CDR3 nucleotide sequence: TGTGCCAGCACTCTCACCGGAGCCTACGAGCAGTACTTC. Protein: CASTLTGAYEQYF.

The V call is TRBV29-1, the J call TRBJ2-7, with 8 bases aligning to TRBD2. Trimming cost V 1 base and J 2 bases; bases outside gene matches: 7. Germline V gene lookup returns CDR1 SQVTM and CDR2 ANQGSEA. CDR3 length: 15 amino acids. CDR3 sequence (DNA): TGCAGCGTTGAAGTGGATAGCGGGGCTACCTACGAGCAGTACTTC. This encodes CSVEVDSGATYEQYF.

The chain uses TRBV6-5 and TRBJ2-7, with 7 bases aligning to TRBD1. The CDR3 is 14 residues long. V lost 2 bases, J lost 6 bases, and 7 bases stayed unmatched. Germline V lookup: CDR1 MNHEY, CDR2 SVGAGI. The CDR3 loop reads CASSYLGTALEQYF. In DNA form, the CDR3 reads TGTGCCAGCAGTTACCTCGGGACAGCTCTCGAGCAGTACTTC.

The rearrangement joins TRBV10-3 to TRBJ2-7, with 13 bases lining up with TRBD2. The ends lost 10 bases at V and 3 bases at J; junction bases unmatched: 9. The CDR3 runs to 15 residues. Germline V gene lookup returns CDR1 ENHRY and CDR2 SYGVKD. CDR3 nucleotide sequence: TGTGCCACCGTCTCCGGGACTAGCGGGAACTACGAGCAGTACTTC. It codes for CATVSGTSGNYEQYF.

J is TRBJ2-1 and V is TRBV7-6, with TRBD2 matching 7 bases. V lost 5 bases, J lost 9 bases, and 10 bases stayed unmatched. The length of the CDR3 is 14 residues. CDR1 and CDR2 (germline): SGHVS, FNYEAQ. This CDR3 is CASSTSSGNGEQFF. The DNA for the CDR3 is TGTGCCAGCAGCACCTCCAGCGGGAATGGTGAGCAGTTCTTC.

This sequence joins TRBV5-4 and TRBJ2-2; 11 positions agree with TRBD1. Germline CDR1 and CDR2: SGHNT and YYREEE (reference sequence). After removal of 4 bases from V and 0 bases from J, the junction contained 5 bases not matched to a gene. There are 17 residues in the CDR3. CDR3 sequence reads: CASSMGQGGPNTGELFF. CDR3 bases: TGTGCCAGCAGCATGGGACAGGGGGGCCCGAACACCGGGGAGCTGTTTTTT.

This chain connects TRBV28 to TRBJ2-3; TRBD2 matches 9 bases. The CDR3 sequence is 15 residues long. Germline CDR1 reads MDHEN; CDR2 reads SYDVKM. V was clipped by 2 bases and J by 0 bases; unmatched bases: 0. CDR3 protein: CASSLAGGSTDTQYF. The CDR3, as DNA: TGTGCCAGCAGTTTAGCGGGAGGGAGCACAGATACGCAGTATTTT.

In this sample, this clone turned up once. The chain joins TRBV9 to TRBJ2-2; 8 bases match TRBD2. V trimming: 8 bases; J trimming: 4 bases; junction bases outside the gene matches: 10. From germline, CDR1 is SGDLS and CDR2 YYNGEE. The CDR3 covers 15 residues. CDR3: CASSSGGGFTGELFF. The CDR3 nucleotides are TGTGCCAGTTCCTCCGGGGGGGGTTTCACCGGGGAGCTGTTTTTT.

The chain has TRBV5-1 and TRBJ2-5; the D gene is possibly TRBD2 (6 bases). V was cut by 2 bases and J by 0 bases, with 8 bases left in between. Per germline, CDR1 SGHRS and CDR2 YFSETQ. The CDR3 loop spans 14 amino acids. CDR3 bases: TGCGCCAGCAGCTTAGCGGGCAACCAAGAGACCCAGTACTTC. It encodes CASSLAGNQETQYF.

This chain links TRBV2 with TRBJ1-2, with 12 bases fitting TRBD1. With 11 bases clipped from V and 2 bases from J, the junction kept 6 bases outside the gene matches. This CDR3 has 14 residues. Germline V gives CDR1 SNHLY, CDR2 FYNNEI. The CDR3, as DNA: TGTGCCGGCTCGGGACAGGGGGCGAACTATGGCTACACCTTC. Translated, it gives CAGSGQGANYGYTF.

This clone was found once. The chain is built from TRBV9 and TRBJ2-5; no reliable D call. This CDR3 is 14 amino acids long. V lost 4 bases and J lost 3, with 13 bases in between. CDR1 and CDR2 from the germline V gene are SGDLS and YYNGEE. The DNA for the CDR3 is TGTGCCAGCAGCCCCCGAGGCGTTAAAGAGACCCAGTACTTC. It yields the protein CASSPRGVKETQYF.

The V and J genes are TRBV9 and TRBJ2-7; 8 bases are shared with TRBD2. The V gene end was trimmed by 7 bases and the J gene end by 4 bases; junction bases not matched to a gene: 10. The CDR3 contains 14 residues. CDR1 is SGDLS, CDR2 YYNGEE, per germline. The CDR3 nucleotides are TGTGCCAGCGGCCTGACTAGCGAGGGTTACGAGCAGTACTTC. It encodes CASGLTSEGYEQYF.

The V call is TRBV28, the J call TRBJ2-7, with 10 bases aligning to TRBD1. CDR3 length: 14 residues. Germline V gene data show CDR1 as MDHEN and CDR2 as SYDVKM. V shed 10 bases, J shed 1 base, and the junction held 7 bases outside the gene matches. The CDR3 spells CATLGQGPSYEQYF. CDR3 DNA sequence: TGTGCCACCCTGGGACAGGGGCCATCCTACGAGCAGTACTTC.

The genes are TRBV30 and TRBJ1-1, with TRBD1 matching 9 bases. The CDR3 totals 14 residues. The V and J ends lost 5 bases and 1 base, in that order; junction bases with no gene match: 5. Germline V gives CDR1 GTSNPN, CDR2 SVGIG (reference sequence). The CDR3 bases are TGTGCCTGGGACAGGGGGTTAAAGAACACTGAAGCTTTCTTT. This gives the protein CAWDRGLKNTEAFF.

CDR3 sequence (DNA): TGCGCCAGCAGAGGGGGGGGGAGACATCGCGAAGCTTTCTTT. Translated: CASRGGGRHREAFF. The chain has TRBV10-1 and TRBJ1-1, with D maybe TRBD1 (6 bases). The CDR3 covers 14 residues. V was trimmed by 6 bases and J by 8 bases, leaving 19 bases between them. CDR1 and CDR2 (germline): WNHNN, SYGVQD (reference sequence).

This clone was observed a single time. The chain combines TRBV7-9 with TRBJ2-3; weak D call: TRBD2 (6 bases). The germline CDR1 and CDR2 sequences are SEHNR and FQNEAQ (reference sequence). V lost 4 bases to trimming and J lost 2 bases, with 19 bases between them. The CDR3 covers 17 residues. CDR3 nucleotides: TGTGCCAGCAGCTCCCCTCCAGGTAGCGGAGTCACAGATACGCAGTATTTT. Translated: CASSSPPGSGVTDTQYF. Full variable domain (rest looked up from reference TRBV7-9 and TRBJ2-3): DTGVSQNPRHKITKRGQNVTFRCDPISEHNRLYWYRQTLGQGPEFLTYFQNEAQLEKSRLLSDRFSAERPKGSFSTLEIQRTEQGDSAMYLCASSSPPGSGVTDTQYFGPGTRLTVL.

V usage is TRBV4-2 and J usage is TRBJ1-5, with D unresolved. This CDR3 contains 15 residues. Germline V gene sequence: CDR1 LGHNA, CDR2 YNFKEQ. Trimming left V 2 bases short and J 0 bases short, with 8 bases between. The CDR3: CASSQFLNSNQPQHF. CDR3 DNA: TGTGCCAGCAGCCAATTCTTAAATAGCAATCAGCCCCAGCATTTT.

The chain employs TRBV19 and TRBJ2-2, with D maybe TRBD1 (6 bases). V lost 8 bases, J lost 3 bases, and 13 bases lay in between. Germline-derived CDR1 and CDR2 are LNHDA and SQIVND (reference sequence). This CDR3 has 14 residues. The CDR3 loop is CASGTIGDTGELFF. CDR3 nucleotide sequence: TGTGCCAGTGGGACAATTGGCGACACCGGGGAGCTGTTTTTT.

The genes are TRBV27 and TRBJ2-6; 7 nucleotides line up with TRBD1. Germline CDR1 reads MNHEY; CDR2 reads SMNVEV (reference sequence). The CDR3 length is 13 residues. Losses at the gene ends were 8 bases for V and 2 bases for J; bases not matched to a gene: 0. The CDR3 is CASQGAGANVLTF. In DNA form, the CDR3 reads TGTGCCAGCCAGGGGGCTGGGGCCAACGTCCTGACTTTC.

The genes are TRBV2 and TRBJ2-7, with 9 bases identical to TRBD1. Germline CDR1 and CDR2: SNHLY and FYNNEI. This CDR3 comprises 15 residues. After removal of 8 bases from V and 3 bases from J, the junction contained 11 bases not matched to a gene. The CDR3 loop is CASVPGTGTFYEQYF. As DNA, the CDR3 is TGTGCCAGCGTTCCCGGGACAGGGACTTTCTACGAGCAGTACTTC.

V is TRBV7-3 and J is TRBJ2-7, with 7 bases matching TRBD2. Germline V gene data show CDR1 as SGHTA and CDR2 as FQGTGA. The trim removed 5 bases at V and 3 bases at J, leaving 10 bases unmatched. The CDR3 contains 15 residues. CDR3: CASSPGASGSYEQYF. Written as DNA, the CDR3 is TGTGCCAGCAGCCCCGGGGCTAGCGGAAGCTACGAGCAGTACTTC. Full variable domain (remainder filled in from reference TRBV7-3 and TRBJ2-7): GAGVSQTPSNKVTEKGKYVELRCDPISGHTALYWYRQSLGQGPEFLIYFQGTGAADDSGLPNDRFFAVRPEGSVSTLKIQRTERGDSAVYLCASSPGASGSYEQYFGPGTRLTVT.

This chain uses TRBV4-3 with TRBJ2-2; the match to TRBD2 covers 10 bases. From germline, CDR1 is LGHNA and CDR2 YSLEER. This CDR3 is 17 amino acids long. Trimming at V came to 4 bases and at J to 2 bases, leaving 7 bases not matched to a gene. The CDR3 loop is CASSRILAGVNTGELFF. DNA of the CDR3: TGCGCCAGCAGCCGGATCCTAGCGGGAGTTAACACCGGGGAGCTGTTTTTT.

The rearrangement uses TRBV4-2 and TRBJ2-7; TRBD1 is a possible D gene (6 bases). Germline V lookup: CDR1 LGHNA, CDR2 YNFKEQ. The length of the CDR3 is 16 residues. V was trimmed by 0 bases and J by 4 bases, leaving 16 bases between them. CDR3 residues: CASSQEARGYWYEQYF. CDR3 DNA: TGTGCCAGCAGCCAAGAGGCCAGGGGCTACTGGTACGAGCAGTACTTC.

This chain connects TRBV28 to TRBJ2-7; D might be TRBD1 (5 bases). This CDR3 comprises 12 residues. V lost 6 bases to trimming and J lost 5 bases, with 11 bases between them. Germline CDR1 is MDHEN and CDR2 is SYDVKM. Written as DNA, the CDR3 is TGTGCCAGCAGCGGGCAGGGAAACGAGCAGTACTTC. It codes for CASSGQGNEQYF. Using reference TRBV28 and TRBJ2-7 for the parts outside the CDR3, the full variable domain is DVKVTQSSRYLVKRTGEKVFLECVQDMDHENMFWYRQDPGLGLRLIYFSYDVKMKEKGDIPEGYSVSREKKERFSLILESASTNQTSMYLCASSGQGNEQYFGPGTRLTVT.

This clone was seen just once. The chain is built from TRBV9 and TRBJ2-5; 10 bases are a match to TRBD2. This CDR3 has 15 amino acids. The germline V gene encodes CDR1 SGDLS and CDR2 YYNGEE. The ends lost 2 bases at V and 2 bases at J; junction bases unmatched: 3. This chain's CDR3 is CASSVSLAGQETQYF. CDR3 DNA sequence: TGTGCCAGCAGCGTTTCACTAGCGGGGCAAGAGACCCAGTACTTC. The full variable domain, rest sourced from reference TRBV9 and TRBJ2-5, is DSGVTQTPKHLITATGQRVTLRCSPRSGDLSVYWYQQSLDQGLQFLIQYYNGEERAKGNILERFSAQQFPDLHSELNLSSLELGDSALYFCASSVSLAGQETQYFGPGTRLLVL.

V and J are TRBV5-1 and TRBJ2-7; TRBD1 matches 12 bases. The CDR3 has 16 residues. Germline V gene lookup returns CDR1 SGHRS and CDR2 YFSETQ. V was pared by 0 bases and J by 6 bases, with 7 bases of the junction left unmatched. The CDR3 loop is CASSLATGTGGAEQYF. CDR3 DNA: TGCGCCAGCAGCTTGGCTACGGGGACAGGGGGCGCCGAGCAGTACTTC. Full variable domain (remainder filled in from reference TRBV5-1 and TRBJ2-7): KAGVTQTPRYLIKTRGQQVTLSCSPISGHRSVSWYQQTPGQGLQFLFEYFSETQRNKGNFPGRFSGRQFSNSRSEMNVSTLELGDSALYLCASSLATGTGGAEQYFGPGTRLTVT.

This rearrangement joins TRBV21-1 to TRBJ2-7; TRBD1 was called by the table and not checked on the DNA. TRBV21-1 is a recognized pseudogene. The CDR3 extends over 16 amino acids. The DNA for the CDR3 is TGTGCCAGCAGCAAAAGGGGGCGAGGACAGGGCTTGGGGAAGTACTTC. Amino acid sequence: CASSKRGRGQGLGKYF.

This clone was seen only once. CDR3 sequence reads: CASSELAGDTDTQYF. CDR3 DNA sequence: TGTGCCAGCAGCGAACTAGCGGGAGACACAGATACGCAGTATTTT. J is TRBJ2-3 and V is TRBV6-4; 11 positions agree with TRBD2. This CDR3 has 15 amino acids. With 6 bases clipped from V and 2 bases from J, the junction kept 4 bases outside the gene matches. The germline gives CDR1 MRHNA, CDR2 SNTAGT.

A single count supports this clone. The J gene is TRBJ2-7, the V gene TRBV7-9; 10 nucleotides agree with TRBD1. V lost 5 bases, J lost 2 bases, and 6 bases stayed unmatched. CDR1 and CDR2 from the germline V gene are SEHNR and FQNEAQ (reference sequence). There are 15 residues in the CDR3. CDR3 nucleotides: TGTGCCAGCAGCCCAACGGGACAGGGGCCCTACGAGCAGTACTTC. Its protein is CASSPTGQGPYEQYF.

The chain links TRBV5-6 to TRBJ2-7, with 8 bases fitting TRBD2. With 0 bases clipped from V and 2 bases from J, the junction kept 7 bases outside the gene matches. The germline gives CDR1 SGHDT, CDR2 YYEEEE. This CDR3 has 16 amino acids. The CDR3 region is CASSLVGLARTYEQYF. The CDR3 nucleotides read TGTGCCAGCAGCTTGGTTGGACTAGCACGCACCTACGAGCAGTACTTC.

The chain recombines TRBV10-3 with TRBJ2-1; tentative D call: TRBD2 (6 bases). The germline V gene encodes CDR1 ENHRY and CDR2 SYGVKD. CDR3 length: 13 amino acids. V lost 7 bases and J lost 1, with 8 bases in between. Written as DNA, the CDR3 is TGTGCCATCATGACTAGTTCCTACAATGAGCAGTTCTTC. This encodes CAIMTSSYNEQFF.